Below are 27 T cell receptor beta chains sequenced from a single sample in a study of cytomegalovirus exposure and HLA in healthy donors. The PCR employed 60 Vbeta primers together with 13 Jbeta primers. The data were produced by immunoSEQ multiplex PCR, yet TCRdb's version contains in-frame clones alone and is incomplete. The sample has under 70,000 clones, 65% to 70% seen once; the top ten hold approximately 2%. Sequencing was done on a sample of PBMCs. The receptor set was obtained from a woman aged 25 to 39 in good health and CMV-seronegative.

This clone was seen a few times. Here the CDR3 reads CASSMRSHTEAFF. The CDR3 DNA is TGTGCCAGTAGTATGAGGTCGCACACTGAAGCTTTCTTT. This chain connects TRBV19 to TRBJ1-1; D gene unclear. Trimming removed 3 bases from V and 3 bases from J, with 8 bases in between. Germline V CDR1 and CDR2: LNHDA, SQIVND (reference sequence). This CDR3 spans 13 amino acids.

V usage is TRBV5-5 and J usage is TRBJ2-2, with 7 bases aligning to TRBD1. V lost 3 bases and J lost 5; bases outside the gene matches: 10. Germline CDR1 is SGHKS and CDR2 is YYEKEE (reference sequence). The CDR3 is 16 residues long. The CDR3 DNA follows: TGTGCCAGCAGCTCCTACGACAGGGTTGGGACCGGGGAGCTGTTTTTT. Its protein is CASSSYDRVGTGELFF.

This clone was detected only a few times. J is TRBJ1-5 and V is TRBV4-2, with 11 nucleotides matching TRBD1. Losses at the gene ends were 0 bases for V and 0 bases for J; bases not matched to a gene: 4. Germline V gene lookup returns CDR1 LGHNA and CDR2 YNFKEQ. The CDR3 sequence is 18 residues long. The CDR3 DNA follows: TGTGCCAGCAGCCAAGAAAGGACAGGGGGCTTTAGCAATCAGCCCCAGCATTTT. Amino acids: CASSQERTGGFSNQPQHF.

The DNA for the CDR3 is TGCGCCAGCAGCCAAGAACAGGAACTTAAAAAACTGTTTTTT. Translating gives CASSQEQELKKLFF. The V and J genes are TRBV4-3 and TRBJ1-4; possible D gene TRBD1, 5 bases. V was cut by 0 bases and J by 9 bases, with 11 bases left in between. The V gene's germline CDR1 is LGHNA and CDR2 YSLEER. The CDR3 loop spans 14 amino acids.

This clone was counted a few times. The gene calls are TRBV5-1 and TRBJ1-1; D possibly corresponds to TRBD1 (6 bases). This CDR3 has 15 residues. Germline V lookup: CDR1 SGHRS, CDR2 YFSETQ. V lost 3 bases, J lost 7 bases, and 19 bases lay in between. The CDR3 sequence is CASSSGRTAKGEAFF. CDR3 in DNA: TGCGCCAGCAGCTCAGGGCGGACAGCTAAAGGTGAAGCTTTCTTT.

V is TRBV5-4 and J is TRBJ2-4, with D tentatively TRBD1 (5 bases). Between the trimmed V and J ends, which lost 4 bases and 5 bases, there was a span of 16 bases. CDR1 and CDR2 from the germline V gene are SGHNT and YYREEE (reference sequence). The CDR3 has 15 amino acids. CDR3 bases: TGTGCCAGCAGCGTCGGACCAGGGTCCCAAAACATTCAGTACTTC. Translation: CASSVGPGSQNIQYF.

CDR3 loop: CASSYSSYEQYF. In DNA, the CDR3 is TGTGCCAGCAGTTACTCCAGCTACGAGCAGTACTTC. The chain joins TRBV6-5 to TRBJ2-7, with no clear D. The germline gives CDR1 MNHEY, CDR2 SVGAGI. This CDR3 region has 12 residues. Deletions cut 0 bases from V and 3 bases from J, with 3 bases between.

On this clone itself: At one of its ends the junction is not consistent with the germline gene, which may arise from a read error. The V and J genes are TRBV7-9 and TRBJ1-6; D is perhaps TRBD1 (6 bases). There are 14 residues in the CDR3. The germline gives CDR1 SEHNR, CDR2 FQNEAQ (reference sequence). This CDR3 is CSSSLWTENSPLHF. The CDR3, as DNA: TGTTCCAGCAGCTTATGGACAGAAAATTCACCCCTCCACTTT.

The rearrangement links TRBV5-6 to TRBJ2-7, with 8 bases matching TRBD2. The CDR3 consists of 16 residues. V was clipped by 0 bases and J by 4 bases; unmatched bases: 9. Germline lookup yields CDR1 SGHDT and CDR2 YYEEEE. The CDR3 loop is CASSLAKASGLYEQYF. The DNA of the CDR3 is TGTGCCAGCAGCTTGGCCAAGGCTAGCGGGCTATACGAGCAGTACTTC.

V gene TRBV5-1 combines with J gene TRBJ1-2; 9 bases match TRBD1. Germline values: CDR1 SGHRS, CDR2 YFSETQ. The V gene end was trimmed by 3 bases and the J gene end by 6 bases; junction bases not matched to a gene: 6. CDR3 length: 14 amino acids. CDR3 DNA sequence: TGCGCCAGCAGCTCAAGACAGGGGGGAAATGGCTACACCTTC. It is translated as CASSSRQGGNGYTF.

Comment on this clone: The conserved final phenylalanine or tryptophan is absent from the CDR3, which likely points to a read error. The genes are TRBV6-1 and TRBJ1-1; D is perhaps TRBD1 (5 bases). This CDR3 is 14 amino acids long. Germline loops: CDR1 MNHNS, CDR2 SASEGT. The V gene lost 6 bases and the J gene lost 3 bases, with 14 bases spanning the gap. CDR3 protein: CASRLAGPDTEAFS. In DNA form, the CDR3 reads TGTGCCAGCAGGCTCGCAGGGCCGGACACTGAAGCTTTCTCT.

As DNA, the CDR3 is TGTGCCAGCAGCCCGGACGTGGGGGGGTACTACGAGCAGTACTTC. It translates to CASSPDVGGYYEQYF. The chain uses TRBV7-9 and TRBJ2-7, with 7 positions matching TRBD2. With 5 bases clipped from V and 3 bases from J, the junction kept 10 bases outside the gene matches. This CDR3 contains 15 residues. Germline V gene lookup returns CDR1 SEHNR and CDR2 FQNEAQ (reference sequence).

Remarks on this clone: The junction departs from germline at one end; a sequencing error may be responsible. The V and J genes are TRBV19 and TRBJ2-2, with TRBD1 matching over 10 bases. The CDR3 sequence is 15 residues long. From germline, CDR1 is LNHDA and CDR2 SQIVND (reference sequence). The CDR3 loop is CASKMTGGSDGELSF. The CDR3 DNA sequence: TGTGCCAGTAAAATGACAGGGGGCTCTGACGGGGAGCTGTCTTTT.

The gene calls are TRBV6-1 and TRBJ1-1, with TRBD1 identical over 9 bases. The CDR3 is 15 residues long. Germline CDR1 reads MNHNS; CDR2 reads SASEGT. J lost 2 bases, V lost 3 bases, and 4 bases had no gene match. Here the CDR3 reads CASSEWTGVNTEAFF. The CDR3 region has the DNA TGTGCCAGCAGTGAGTGGACAGGGGTTAACACTGAAGCTTTCTTT.

This clone was seen only a few times. The genes are TRBV6-9 and TRBJ2-3; TRBD2 matches at 7 bases. With V trimmed by 5 bases and J by 0 bases, 5 bases remained unmatched. The CDR3 sequence is 15 residues long. Germline CDR1 reads MNHGY; CDR2 reads SVAAGI. The CDR3 reads CASSELRGSTDTQYF. The CDR3 DNA follows: TGTGCCAGCAGTGAACTGCGGGGGAGCACAGATACGCAGTATTTT.

The V and J genes are TRBV28 and TRBJ1-5; D might be TRBD1 (5 bases). The CDR3 is made up of 14 amino acids. V was pared by 6 bases and J by 7 bases, with 16 bases between. Germline V gene sequence: CDR1 MDHEN, CDR2 SYDVKM. The chain's CDR3 is CASSLMGGEQPQHF. CDR3 DNA: TGTGCCAGCAGCTTGATGGGAGGGGAACAGCCCCAGCATTTT.

This chain uses TRBV6-6 with TRBJ1-6; D might be TRBD1 (5 bases). Trimming took off 2 bases at V and 7 bases at J, with 15 bases between the two ends. The CDR3 loop spans 16 amino acids. Germline V gene sequence: CDR1 MNHNY, CDR2 SVGAGI (reference sequence). The CDR3 sequence is CASSYQGAGENSPLHF. For the CDR3, the DNA is TGTGCCAGCAGTTACCAAGGGGCAGGAGAAAATTCACCCCTCCACTTT.

The V call is TRBV7-4, the J call TRBJ2-7, with 8 bases identical to TRBD1. There are 14 residues in the CDR3. Trimming took 4 bases from V and 7 from J; bases not matched to a gene: 9. In germline, CDR1 is SGHVT, CDR2 SQSDAQ. In DNA form, the CDR3 reads TGTGCCAGCAGCTCTCCGGGACAGGCGTGGGAGCAGTACTTC. Protein product: CASSSPGQAWEQYF.

The chain employs TRBV7-3 and TRBJ1-1; D gene ambiguous. V was pared by 5 bases and J by 2 bases, with 9 bases between. This CDR3 has 13 residues. Germline V gene sequence: CDR1 SGHTA, CDR2 FQGTGA. Here the CDR3 reads CASSVLVNTEAFF. The CDR3 nucleotides read TGTGCCAGCAGCGTCCTAGTAAACACTGAAGCTTTCTTT.

J is TRBJ1-6 and V is TRBV11-3, with no clear D. CDR1 SGHNT and CDR2 YENEEA come from the germline V gene. V was clipped by 0 bases and J by 0 bases, with 12 bases between them. The CDR3 covers 18 residues. This CDR3 is CASSLEGRSSSYNSPLHF. CDR3 nucleotides: TGTGCCAGCAGCTTAGAGGGCAGGTCGAGCTCCTATAATTCACCCCTCCACTTT. Supplemented by reference TRBV11-3 and TRBJ1-6, the full variable domain reads EAGVVQSPRYKIIEKKQPVAFWCNPISGHNTLYWYLQNLGQGPELLIRYENEEAVDDSQLPKDRFSAERLKGVDSTLKIQPAELGDSAVYLCASSLEGRSSSYNSPLHFGNGTRLTVT.

The rearrangement uses TRBV19 and TRBJ2-7, with TRBD1 matching over 7 bases. The CDR3 contains 14 residues. With V trimmed by 6 bases and J by 3 bases, 8 bases remained unmatched. Germline assignment: CDR1 LNHDA and CDR2 SQIVND (reference sequence). The CDR3 DNA reads TGTGCCAGTAGCCAGGGGGTTACAAACTACGAGCAGTACTTC. Protein product: CASSQGVTNYEQYF. Filled out from reference TRBV19 and TRBJ2-7, the complete variable domain reads DGGITQSPKYLFRKEGQNVTLSCEQNLNHDAMYWYRQDPGQGLRLIYYSQIVNDFQKGDIAEGYSVSREKKESFPLTVTSAQKNPTAFYLCASSQGVTNYEQYFGPGTRLTVT.

V usage is TRBV10-2 and J usage is TRBJ1-1, with D uncertain. The V end lost 5 bases, the J end lost 5 bases, and 18 bases lay between the germline ends. This CDR3 has 15 residues. The germline V gene has CDR1 WSHSY and CDR2 SAAADI. The CDR3 sequence is CASSPGTGTGTEAFF. The CDR3 DNA is TGCGCCAGCAGTCCCGGAACGGGAACCGGGACTGAAGCTTTCTTT.

The chain links TRBV5-6 to TRBJ2-2; TRBD1 is a possible D gene (6 bases). The CDR3 totals 16 residues. Trimming took off 4 bases at V and 1 base at J, with 14 bases between the two ends. The germline gives CDR1 SGHDT, CDR2 YYEEEE. CDR3 DNA sequence: TGTGCCAGCAGCCCTACGGGACACGGGAACACCGGGGAGCTGTTTTTT. Residues: CASSPTGHGNTGELFF.

V is TRBV6-1 and J is TRBJ2-7, with a weak D call TRBD1 (5 bases). Trimming took off 6 bases at V and 3 bases at J, with 15 bases between the two ends. Germline-derived CDR1 and CDR2 are MNHNS and SASEGT. The CDR3 runs 14 residues. CDR3 amino acids: CASRLQAGNYEQYF. The DNA of the CDR3 is TGTGCCAGCAGGTTACAGGCAGGGAACTACGAGCAGTACTTC.

This clone was recorded a few times. CDR3 in DNA: TGTGCCAGCAGTTACTCGAGTAGGGGCTCACCCCTCCACTTT. This codes for CASSYSSRGSPLHF. The chain combines TRBV6-5 with TRBJ1-6; tentative D call: TRBD1 (5 bases). This CDR3 comprises 14 residues. CDR1 is MNHEY and CDR2 is SVGAGI in the germline V gene. The ends were cut back, 0 bases at V and 10 bases at J, with 10 bases in the middle.

The V gene is TRBV7-6, the J gene TRBJ2-7; D ambiguous. The V end lost 1 base, the J end lost 6 bases, and 16 bases lay between the germline ends. The germline V gene has CDR1 SGHVS and CDR2 FNYEAQ. The CDR3 runs to 15 residues. The CDR3 sequence: CASSLEVARLSEQYF. The CDR3 nucleotides read TGTGCCAGCAGCTTAGAGGTGGCCAGGTTGAGCGAGCAGTACTTC.

This clone has only one observation. The chain combines TRBV19 with TRBJ2-7; no clear D gene. Trimming took 3 bases from V and 0 from J, leaving 12 bases between them. Per the germline V gene, CDR1 is LNHDA and CDR2 is SQIVND (reference sequence). This CDR3 contains 15 residues. CDR3 nucleotide sequence: TGTGCCAGTAGTATTCTTTTCCAGGCCTCCTACGAGCAGTACTTC. Protein sequence: CASSILFQASYEQYF. Combining the CDR3 with reference TRBV19 and TRBJ2-7 gives the whole variable domain DGGITQSPKYLFRKEGQNVTLSCEQNLNHDAMYWYRQDPGQGLRLIYYSQIVNDFQKGDIAEGYSVSREKKESFPLTVTSAQKNPTAFYLCASSILFQASYEQYFGPGTRLTVT.